The clone carrying this TCR beta chain occurred once. Its antigen is currently unknown. This record comes from a study of T cell repertoires in cytomegalovirus infection. Study results and caveats: Summed frequency of shared TCR beta families picked out CMV carriers who also had the relevant HLA.

TCRdb recomputed calls from the reads with MiXCR, one row per CDR3 protein. The data contain about 110,000 distinct CDR3 sequences, roughly 39% of them singletons. V was pared by 2 bases and J by 1 base, with 11 bases between. This CDR3 region has 15 residues. Germline loops: CDR1 MNHNY, CDR2 SVGAGI (reference sequence). The sample consisted of CD8+ T cells from cultured PBMCs, taken from culture after CMV antigen stimulation. The sequence was obtained from a human donor in good health (CMV status not recorded). Some clones in this sample may be carry-over from other donors' samples. This chain joins TRBV6-6 and TRBJ1-1, with D possibly being TRBD1 (5 bases). CDR3 residues: CASSYPPGQNTEAFF. The CDR3 bases are TGTGCCAGCAGTTACCCCCCTGGACAGAACACTGAAGCTTTCTTT.